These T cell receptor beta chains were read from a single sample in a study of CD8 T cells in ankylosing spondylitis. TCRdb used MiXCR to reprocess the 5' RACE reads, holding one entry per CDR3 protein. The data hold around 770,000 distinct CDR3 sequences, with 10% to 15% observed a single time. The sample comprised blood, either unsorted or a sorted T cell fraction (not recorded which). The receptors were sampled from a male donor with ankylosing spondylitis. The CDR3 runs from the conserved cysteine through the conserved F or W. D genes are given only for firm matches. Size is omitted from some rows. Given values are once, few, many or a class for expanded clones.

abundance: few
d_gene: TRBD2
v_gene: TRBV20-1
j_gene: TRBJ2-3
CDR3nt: TGCAGTGCTACCCCCCGGACTAGCGGGGGTGATACGCAGTATTTT
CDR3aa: CSATPRTSGGDTQYF

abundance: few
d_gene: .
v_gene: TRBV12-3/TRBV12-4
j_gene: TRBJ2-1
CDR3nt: TGTGCCAGCAGTTACGGCGGGGCTAGCCCTATCTTC
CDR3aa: CASSYGGASPIF

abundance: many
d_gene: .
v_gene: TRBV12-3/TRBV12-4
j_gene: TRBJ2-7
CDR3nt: TGTGCCAGCAGCAGGAACTACGAGCAGTACTTC
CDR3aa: CASSRNYEQYF

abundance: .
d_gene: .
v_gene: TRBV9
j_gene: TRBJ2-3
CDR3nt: TGTGCCAGCAGCGTTACGGTCAGCACAGATACGCAGTATTTT
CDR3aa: CASSVTVSTDTQYF

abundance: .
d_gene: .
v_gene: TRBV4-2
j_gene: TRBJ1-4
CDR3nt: TGTGCCAGCAGCCAAGAAACAGGGTATGGTGAAAAACTGTTTTTT
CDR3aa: CASSQETGYGEKLFF

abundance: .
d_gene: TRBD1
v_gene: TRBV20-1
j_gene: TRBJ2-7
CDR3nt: TGCAGTGCCCTTACCCGGGACAGGGGCTCCTACGAGCAGTACTTC
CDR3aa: CSALTRDRGSYEQYF

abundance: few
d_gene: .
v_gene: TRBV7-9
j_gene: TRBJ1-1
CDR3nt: TGTGCCAGCACCCCGGGTAGTAGAATCGGTGAAGCTTTCTTT
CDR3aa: CASTPGSRIGEAFF

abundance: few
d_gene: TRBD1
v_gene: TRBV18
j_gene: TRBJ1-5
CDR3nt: TGTGCCAGCTCACCGTCGCAGGGGGCGGATCAGCCCCAGCATTTT
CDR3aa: CASSPSQGADQPQHF

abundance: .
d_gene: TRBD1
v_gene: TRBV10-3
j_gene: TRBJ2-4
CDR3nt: TGTGCCGTACGACAGGGGCAGGACATTCAGTACTTC
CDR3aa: CAVRQGQDIQYF

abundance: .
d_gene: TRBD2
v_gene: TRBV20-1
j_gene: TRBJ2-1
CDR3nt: TGCAGTACCTATTGGGCGGGAGGGAGCCTCCAGTTCTTC
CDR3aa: CSTYWAGGSLQFF

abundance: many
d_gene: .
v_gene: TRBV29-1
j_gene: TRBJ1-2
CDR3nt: TGCAGCGTGAAAGGGGGGCCTAACTATGGCTACACCTTC
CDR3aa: CSVKGGPNYGYTF

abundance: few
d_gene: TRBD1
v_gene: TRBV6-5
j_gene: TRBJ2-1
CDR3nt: TGTGCCAGCAGTACAGGGGACAGGGGGCACTTCTTC
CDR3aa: CASSTGDRGHFF

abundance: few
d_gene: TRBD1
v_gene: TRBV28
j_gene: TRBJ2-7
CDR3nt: TGTGCCAGCAGTTTCCTTTGGACAGGGTCCTACGAGCAGTACTTC
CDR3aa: CASSFLWTGSYEQYF

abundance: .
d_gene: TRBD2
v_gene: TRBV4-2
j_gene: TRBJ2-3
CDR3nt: TGTGCCAGCAGCCAAGCTAGCGGGAGGCCAGATACGCAGTATTTT
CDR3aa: CASSQASGRPDTQYF

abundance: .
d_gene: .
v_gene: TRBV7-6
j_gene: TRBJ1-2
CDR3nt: TGTGCCAGCAGCCCCCAGTGGGGGCCTCATGGCTACACCTTC
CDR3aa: CASSPQWGPHGYTF

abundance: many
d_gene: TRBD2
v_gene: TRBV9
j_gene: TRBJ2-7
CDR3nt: TGTGCCAGCAGCGTAGTTGGCGGGGGAACCGAGCAGTACTTC
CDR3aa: CASSVVGGGTEQYF

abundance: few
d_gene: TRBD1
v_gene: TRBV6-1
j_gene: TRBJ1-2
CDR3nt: TGTGCCAGCAGCCCTATCGACAGGGAGGGTAGTGGCTACACCTTC
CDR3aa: CASSPIDREGSGYTF

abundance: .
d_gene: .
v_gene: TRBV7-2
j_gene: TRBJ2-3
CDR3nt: TGTGCCAGCAGCTCAGCCAGCAGGGAAGATACGCAGTATTTT
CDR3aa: CASSSASREDTQYF

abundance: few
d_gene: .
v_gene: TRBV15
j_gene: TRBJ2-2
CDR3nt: TGTGCCACCAGCAGAGATCGTGTCGCCGGGGAGCTGTTTTTT
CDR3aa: CATSRDRVAGELFF

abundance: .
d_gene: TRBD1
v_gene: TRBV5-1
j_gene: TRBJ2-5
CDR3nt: TGCGCCAGCAGCACTGGGACAGGGGGCTTCGGACGCGAGACCCAGTACTTC
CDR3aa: CASSTGTGGFGRETQYF

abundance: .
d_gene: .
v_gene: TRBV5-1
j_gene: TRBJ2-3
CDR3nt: TGCGCCAGCCGGGACGTTAGTACCACAGATACGCAGTATTTT
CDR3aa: CASRDVSTTDTQYF

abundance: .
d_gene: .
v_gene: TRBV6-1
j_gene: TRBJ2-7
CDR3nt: TGTGCCAGCAGCCTCCTGGGGGGCATGACCTACGAGCAGTACTTC
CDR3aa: CASSLLGGMTYEQYF

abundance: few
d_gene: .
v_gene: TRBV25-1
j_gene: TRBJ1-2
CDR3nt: TGTGCCAGCAGCCGCTCGGATTCCTATGGCTACACCTTC
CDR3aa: CASSRSDSYGYTF

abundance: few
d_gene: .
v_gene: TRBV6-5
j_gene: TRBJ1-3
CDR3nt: TGTGCCAGCAGTTACTCGGCAGGGAGTGGAAACACCATATATTTT
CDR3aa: CASSYSAGSGNTIYF

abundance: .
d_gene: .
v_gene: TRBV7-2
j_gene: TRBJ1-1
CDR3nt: TGTGCCAGCAGCTTCTACCCGACTGAAGCTTTCTTT
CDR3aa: CASSFYPTEAFF

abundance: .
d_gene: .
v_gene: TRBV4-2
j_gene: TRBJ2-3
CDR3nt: TGTGCCAGCAGCCAAGCGCGCTCCTTCACAGATACGCAGTATTTT
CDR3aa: CASSQARSFTDTQYF

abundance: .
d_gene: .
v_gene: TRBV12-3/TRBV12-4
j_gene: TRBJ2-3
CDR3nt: TGTGCCAGCAGTGAGCGGGCCGTGCAGTATTTT
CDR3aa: CASSERAVQYF

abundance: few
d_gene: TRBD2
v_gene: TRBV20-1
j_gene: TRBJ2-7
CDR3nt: TGCAGTGCTGTACTAGCGGGCGAGCAGTACTTC
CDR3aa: CSAVLAGEQYF

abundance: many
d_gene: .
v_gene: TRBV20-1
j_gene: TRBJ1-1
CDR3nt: TGCAGTGCTAGGGACAATGAAGCTTTCTTT
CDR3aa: CSARDNEAFF

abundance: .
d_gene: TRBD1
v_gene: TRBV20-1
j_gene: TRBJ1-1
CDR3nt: TGCAGTGCCAGGGGGGACAGGGATAGCACTGAAGCTTTCTTT
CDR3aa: CSARGDRDSTEAFF

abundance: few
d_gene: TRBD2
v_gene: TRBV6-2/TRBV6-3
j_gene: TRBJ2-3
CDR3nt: TGTGCCAGCAGCTCAAACCGAGGACTAGCCCAAACAAATACGCAGTATTTT
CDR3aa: CASSSNRGLAQTNTQYF

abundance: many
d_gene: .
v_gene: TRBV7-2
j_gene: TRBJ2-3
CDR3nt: TGTGCCAGCAGCTTAGCCTATAGGGGGTACGGCGCAGATACGCAGTATTTT
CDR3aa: CASSLAYRGYGADTQYF

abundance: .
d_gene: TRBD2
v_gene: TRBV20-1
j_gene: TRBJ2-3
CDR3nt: TGCAGTGCTGGGGAGGGACTAGCGGGAAGAAATACGCAGTATTTT
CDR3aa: CSAGEGLAGRNTQYF

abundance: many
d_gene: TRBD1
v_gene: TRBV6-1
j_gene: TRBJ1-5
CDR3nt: TGTGCCAGCAGTGGGACAGGTGGGGATGGAGGGCAGCCCCAGCATTTT
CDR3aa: CASSGTGGDGGQPQHF

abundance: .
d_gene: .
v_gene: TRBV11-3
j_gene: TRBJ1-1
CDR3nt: TGTGCCAGCAGCTTGGGTTTCGGTGAAGCTTTCTTT
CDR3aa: CASSLGFGEAFF

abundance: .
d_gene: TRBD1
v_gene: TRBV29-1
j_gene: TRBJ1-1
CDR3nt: TGCAGCGTTGAAGGAGCTTACAGGGGCATGAACACTGAAGCTTTCTTT
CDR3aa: CSVEGAYRGMNTEAFF

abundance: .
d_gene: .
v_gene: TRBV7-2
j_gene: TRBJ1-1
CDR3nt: TGTGCCACCGGCTTTACGGTTAACACTGAAGCTTTCTTT
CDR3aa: CATGFTVNTEAFF

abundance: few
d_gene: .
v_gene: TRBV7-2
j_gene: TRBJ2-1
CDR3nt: TGTGCCAGCAGCTTAGGCCGGCCGAGGGAGCAGTTCTTC
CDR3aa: CASSLGRPREQFF

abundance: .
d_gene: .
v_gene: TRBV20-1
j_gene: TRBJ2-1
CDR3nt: TGCAGTGCTAGGCGCGTAGCGGATAATTACAATGAGCAGTTCTTC
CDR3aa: CSARRVADNYNEQFF

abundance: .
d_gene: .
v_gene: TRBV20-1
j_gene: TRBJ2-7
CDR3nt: TGCAGTGCTAGACTCACTAGTTCCCACGAGCAGTACTTC
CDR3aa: CSARLTSSHEQYF

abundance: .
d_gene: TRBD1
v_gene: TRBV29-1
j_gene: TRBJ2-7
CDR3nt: TGCAGCGTTACAGGGGGATCGGGCTACGAGCAGTACTTC
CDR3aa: CSVTGGSGYEQYF

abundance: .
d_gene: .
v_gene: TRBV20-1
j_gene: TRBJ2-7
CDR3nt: TGCAGTGCTAGCCCCGAGGTCACCGAGCAGTACTTC
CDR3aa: CSASPEVTEQYF

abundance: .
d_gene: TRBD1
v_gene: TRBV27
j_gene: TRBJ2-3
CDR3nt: TGTGCCAGCAGACGAGGACAGGGAGGCTTGAGCACAGATACGCAGTATTTT
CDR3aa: CASRRGQGGLSTDTQYF

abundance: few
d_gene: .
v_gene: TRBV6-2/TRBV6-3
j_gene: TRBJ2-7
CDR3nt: TGTGCCAGCAGTTACTGGGGGTTGGCGGCTAGCCACTACGAGCAGTACTTC
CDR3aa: CASSYWGLAASHYEQYF

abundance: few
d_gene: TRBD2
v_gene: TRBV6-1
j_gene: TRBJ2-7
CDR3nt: TGTGCCAGCAGTGCCCGGGGACTAGCGGGAAGCTCCTACGAGCAGTACTTC
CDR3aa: CASSARGLAGSSYEQYF

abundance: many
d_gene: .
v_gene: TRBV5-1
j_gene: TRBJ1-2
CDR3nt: TGCGCCAGCAGCTTGTCGGAGAACTATGGCTACACCTTC
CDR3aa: CASSLSENYGYTF

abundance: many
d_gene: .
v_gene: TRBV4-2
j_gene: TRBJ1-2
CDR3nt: TGTGCCAGCAGCCAAGTGGAGGGAAGCTTCTATGGCTACACCTTC
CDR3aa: CASSQVEGSFYGYTF

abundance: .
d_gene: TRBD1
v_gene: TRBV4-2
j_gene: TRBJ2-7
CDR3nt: TGTGCCAGCAGCCTTGGGACAGGGACCGACGAGCAGTACTTC
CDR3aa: CASSLGTGTDEQYF

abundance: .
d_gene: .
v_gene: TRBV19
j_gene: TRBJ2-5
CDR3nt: TGTGCCAGTAGTATAGTGGCAGCCCAAGAGACCCAGTACTTC
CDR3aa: CASSIVAAQETQYF

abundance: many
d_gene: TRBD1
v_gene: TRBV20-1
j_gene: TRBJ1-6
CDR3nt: TGCAGTGCCTTTCGACCGACAGGGCATAATTCACCCCTCCACTTT
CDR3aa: CSAFRPTGHNSPLHF

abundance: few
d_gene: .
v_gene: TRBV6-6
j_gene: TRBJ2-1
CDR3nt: TGTGCCAGCAGCTCCCCGACAGGCTTTGGACTCTTC
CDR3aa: CASSSPTGFGLF

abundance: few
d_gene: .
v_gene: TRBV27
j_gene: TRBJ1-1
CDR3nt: TGTGCCAGCAGTTTATCTCAGACTATGAACACTGAAGCTTTCTTT
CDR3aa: CASSLSQTMNTEAFF